This T cell receptor beta chain was sequenced for a study of blood T cell repertoires in COVID-19. As for the study in general: Samples of COVID-19 (acute and convalescent) were obtained from the United States, Italy and Spain. PBMCs, B-cell-depleted T cells, or T cells provided the cDNA or gDNA that made up the material.

Trimming left V 0 bases short and J 9 bases short, with 9 bases between. CDR3 length: 12 amino acids. The germline CDR1 and CDR2 sequences are KGHSY and FQNENV. Measured with immunoSEQ multiplex PCR; TCRdb has only the in-frame clones, and not every one. Here the sample spans about 360,000 clones, around nine tenths being singletons. The source material was peripheral blood. The TCR originated in a human donor in a cohort sampled during active COVID-19. V is TRBV16 and J is TRBJ2-7, with D possibly being TRBD2 (6 bases). In nucleotides, the CDR3 is TGTGCCAGCAGCCAATCGGAGCGGGTGCAGTACTTC. Residues: CASSQSERVQYF.